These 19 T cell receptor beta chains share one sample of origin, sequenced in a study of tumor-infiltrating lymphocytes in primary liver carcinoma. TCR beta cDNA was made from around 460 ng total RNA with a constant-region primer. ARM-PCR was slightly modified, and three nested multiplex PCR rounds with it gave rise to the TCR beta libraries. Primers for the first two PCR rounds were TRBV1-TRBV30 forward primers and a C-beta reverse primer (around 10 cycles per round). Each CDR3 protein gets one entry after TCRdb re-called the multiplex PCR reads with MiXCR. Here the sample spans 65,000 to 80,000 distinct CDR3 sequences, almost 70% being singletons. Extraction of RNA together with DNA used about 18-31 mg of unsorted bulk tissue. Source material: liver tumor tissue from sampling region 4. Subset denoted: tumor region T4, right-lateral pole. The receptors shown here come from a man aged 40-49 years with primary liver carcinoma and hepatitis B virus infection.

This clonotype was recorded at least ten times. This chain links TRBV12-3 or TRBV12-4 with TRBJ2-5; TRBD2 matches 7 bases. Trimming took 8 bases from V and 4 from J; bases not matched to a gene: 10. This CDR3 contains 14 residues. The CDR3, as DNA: TGTGCCAGCTTTCCTAGCGGAGGGACAGAGACCCAGTACTTC. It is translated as CASFPSGGTETQYF.

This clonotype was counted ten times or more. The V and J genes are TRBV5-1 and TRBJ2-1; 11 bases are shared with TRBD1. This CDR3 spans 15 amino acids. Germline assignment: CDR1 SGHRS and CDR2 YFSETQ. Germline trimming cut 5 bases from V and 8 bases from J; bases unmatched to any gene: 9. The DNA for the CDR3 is TGCGCCAGCAGGACAGGACAGGGGGCCCAGGATGAGCAGTTCTTC. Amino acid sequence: CASRTGQGAQDEQFF.

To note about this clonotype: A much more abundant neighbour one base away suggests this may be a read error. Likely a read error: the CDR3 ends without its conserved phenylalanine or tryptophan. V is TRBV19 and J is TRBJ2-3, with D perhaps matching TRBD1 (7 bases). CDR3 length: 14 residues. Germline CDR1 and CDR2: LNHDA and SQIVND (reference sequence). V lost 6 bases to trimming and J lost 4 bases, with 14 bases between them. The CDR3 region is CASRPQGGADTQYL. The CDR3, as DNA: TGTGCCAGTAGACCTCAGGGGGGCGCAGATACGCAGTATTTA.

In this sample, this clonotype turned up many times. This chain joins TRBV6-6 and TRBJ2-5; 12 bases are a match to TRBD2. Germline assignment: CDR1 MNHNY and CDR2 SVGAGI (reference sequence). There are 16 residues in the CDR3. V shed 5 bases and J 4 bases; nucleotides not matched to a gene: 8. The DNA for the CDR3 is TGTGCCAGCAGTGGCAAGACTAGCGGGAGTTTAGAGACCCAGTACTTC. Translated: CASSGKTSGSLETQYF.

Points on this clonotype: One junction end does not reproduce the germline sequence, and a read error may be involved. In DNA form, the CDR3 reads TGTGACAGCAGCTTAGATAGGCGCGCCGAGCAATACTTC. It encodes CDSSLDRRAEQYF. The chain has TRBV11-2 and TRBJ2-7; D remains unclear. The CDR3 is 13 amino acids. Germline V gene sequence: CDR1 SGHAT, CDR2 FQNNGV.

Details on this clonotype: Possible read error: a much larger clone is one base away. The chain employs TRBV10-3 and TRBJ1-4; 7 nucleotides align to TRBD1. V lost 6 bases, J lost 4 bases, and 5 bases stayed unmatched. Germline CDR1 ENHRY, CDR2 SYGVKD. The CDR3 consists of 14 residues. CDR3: CAISTGDGNEKLFF. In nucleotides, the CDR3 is TGTGCCATCAGCACAGGGGACGGTAATGAAAAACTGTTTTTT.

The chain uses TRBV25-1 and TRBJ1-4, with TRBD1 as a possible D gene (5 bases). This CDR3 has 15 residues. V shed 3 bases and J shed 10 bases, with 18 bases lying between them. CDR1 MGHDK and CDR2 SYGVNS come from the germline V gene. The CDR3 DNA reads TGTGCCAGCAGTGATTCGGGGACCCTAGAGAGAAAACTGTTTTTT. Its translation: CASSDSGTLERKLFF.

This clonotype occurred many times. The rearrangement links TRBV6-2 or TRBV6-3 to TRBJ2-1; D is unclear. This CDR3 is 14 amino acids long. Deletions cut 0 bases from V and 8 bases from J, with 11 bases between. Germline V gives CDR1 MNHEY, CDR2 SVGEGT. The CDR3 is CASSYSSPPDEQFF. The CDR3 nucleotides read TGTGCCAGCAGTTACTCCTCGCCCCCCGATGAGCAGTTCTTC.

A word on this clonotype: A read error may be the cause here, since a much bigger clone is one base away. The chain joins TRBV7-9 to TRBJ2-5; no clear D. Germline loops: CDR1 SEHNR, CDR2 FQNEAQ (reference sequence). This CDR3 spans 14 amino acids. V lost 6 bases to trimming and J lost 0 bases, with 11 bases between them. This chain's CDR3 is CASRISAHQETQYF. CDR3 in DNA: TGTGCCAGCAGGATCAGCGCTCACCAAGAGACCCAGTACTTC.

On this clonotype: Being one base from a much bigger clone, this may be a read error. The CDR3 spells CASSFRSPHQYF. CDR3 DNA: TGCGCCAGCAGCTTTCGATCCCCCCATCAGTACTTC. The chain employs TRBV5-1 and TRBJ2-7; unclear D gene. Trimming took off 2 bases at V and 10 bases at J, with 13 bases between the two ends. This CDR3 spans 12 amino acids. From germline, CDR1 is SGHRS and CDR2 YFSETQ.

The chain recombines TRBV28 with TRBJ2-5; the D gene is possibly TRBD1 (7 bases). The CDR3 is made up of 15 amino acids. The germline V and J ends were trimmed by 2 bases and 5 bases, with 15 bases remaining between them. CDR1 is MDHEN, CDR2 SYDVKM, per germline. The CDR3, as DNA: TGTGCCAGCAGTTTAAACTGGCAGGGGGGTGAGACCCAGTACTTC. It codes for CASSLNWQGGETQYF.

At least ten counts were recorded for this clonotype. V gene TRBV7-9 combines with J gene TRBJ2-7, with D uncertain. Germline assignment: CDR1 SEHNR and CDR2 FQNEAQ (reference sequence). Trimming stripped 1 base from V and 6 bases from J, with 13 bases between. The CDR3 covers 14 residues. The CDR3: CASSLGPPPGEQYF. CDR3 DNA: TGTGCCAGCAGCTTAGGCCCCCCACCCGGCGAGCAGTACTTC.

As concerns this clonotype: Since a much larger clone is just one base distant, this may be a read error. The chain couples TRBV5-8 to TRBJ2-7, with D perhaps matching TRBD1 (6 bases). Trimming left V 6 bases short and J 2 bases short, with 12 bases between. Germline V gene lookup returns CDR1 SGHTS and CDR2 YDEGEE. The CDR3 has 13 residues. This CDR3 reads CASILQGPYEQYF. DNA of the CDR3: TGTGCCAGCATCTTACAGGGCCCCTACGAGCAGTACTTC.

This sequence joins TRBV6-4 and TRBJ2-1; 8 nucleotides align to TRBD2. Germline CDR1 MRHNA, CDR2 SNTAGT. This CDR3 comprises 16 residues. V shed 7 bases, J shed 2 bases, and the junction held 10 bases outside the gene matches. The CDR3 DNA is TGTGCCAGCAACCAAATTGGCGGGAGGCCCTACAATGAGCAGTTCTTC. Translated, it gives CASNQIGGRPYNEQFF.

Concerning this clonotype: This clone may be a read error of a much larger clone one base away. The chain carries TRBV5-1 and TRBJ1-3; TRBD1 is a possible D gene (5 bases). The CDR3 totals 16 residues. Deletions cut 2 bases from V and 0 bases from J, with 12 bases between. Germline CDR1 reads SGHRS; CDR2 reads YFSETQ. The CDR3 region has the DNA TGCGCCAGCAGCTTCTCGGGACCCTCCTCTGGAAACACCATATATTTT. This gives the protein CASSFSGPSSGNTIYF.

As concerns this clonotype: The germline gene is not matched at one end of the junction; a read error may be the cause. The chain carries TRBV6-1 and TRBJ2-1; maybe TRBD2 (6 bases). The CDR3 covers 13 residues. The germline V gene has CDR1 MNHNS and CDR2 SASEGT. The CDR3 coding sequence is TGTGTCAGCAGTGGGGACTGGCGGCGTGAGCACTTCTTC. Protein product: CVSSGDWRREHFF.

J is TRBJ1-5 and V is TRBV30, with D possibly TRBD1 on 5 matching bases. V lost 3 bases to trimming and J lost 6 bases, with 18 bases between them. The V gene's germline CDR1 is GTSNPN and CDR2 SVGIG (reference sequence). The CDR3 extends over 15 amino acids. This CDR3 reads CAWSGIAEDIQPQHF. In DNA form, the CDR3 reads TGTGCCTGGAGCGGAATCGCAGAGGACATTCAGCCCCAGCATTTT. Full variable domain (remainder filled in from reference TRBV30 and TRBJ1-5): SQTIHQWPATLVQPVGSPLSLECTVEGTSNPNLYWYRQAAGRGLQLLFYSVGIGQISSEVPQNLSASRPQDRQFILSSKKLLLSDSGFYLCAWSGIAEDIQPQHFGDGTRLSIL.

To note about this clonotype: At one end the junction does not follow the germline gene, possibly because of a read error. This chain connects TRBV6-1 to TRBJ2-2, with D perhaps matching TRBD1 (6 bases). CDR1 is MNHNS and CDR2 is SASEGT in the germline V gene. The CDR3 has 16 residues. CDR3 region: CASGAIRQENTGELFF. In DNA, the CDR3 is TGTGCCAGTGGTGCTATCAGACAGGAGAACACCGGAGAGCTGTTTTTT.

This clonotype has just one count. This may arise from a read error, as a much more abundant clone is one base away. For the CDR3, the DNA is TGTGTCAGCAGCTTGACCGGACAGGGGCAAAATGAGCAGTTCTTC. Encoded protein: CVSSLTGQGQNEQFF. V usage is TRBV7-3 and J usage is TRBJ2-1; 9 positions match TRBD1. The germline CDR1 and CDR2 sequences are SGHTA and FQGTGA. The CDR3 spans 15 residues.